Following are 9 T cell receptor beta chains from one sample sequenced in a study of blood T cell repertoires in COVID-19. TCRdb keeps only in-frame clones here, not all; method: immunoSEQ multiplex PCR. The sample contains 150,000 or so clones, 80% to 90% of which appear only once. The material sequenced was peripheral blood. Receptors were obtained from a man between 18 and 29 years old with COVID-19, enrolled during active disease.

This sequence joins TRBV21-1 and TRBJ2-1; TRBD2, the table's D call, was not compared with the DNA. TRBV21-1 is tagged as a pseudogene. This CDR3 spans 16 amino acids. The CDR3 nucleotides are TGTGCCAGCCGCTTCGGAACTAGCGGGGCTTACAATGAGCAGTTCTTC. Protein product: CASRFGTSGAYNEQFF.

This chain links TRBV7-8 with TRBJ2-7; the D gene is possibly TRBD2 (5 bases). Trimming left V 5 bases short and J 7 bases short, with 12 bases between. In germline, CDR1 is SGHVS, CDR2 FQNEAQ. The length of the CDR3 is 12 residues. In DNA form, the CDR3 reads TGTGCCAGCAGCCATGTTACGGGGGAGCAGTACTTC. Protein product: CASSHVTGEQYF.

This chain links TRBV28 with TRBJ1-1; no clear D gene. The CDR3 is 14 residues long. CDR1 and CDR2 from the germline V gene are MDHEN and SYDVKM. V was trimmed by 2 bases and J by 1 base, leaving 8 bases between them. CDR3 bases: TGTGCCAGCAGTTTAATTCTGAGGAACACTGAAGCTTTCTTT. Translating it yields CASSLILRNTEAFF.

The V call is TRBV7-3, the J call TRBJ2-2; D is unclear. The V gene's germline CDR1 is SGHTA and CDR2 FQGTGA. V lost 0 bases and J 7 bases, leaving 6 bases between the germline ends. CDR3 length: 13 amino acids. The CDR3 reads CASSLTIGGELFF. The CDR3 nucleotides are TGTGCCAGCAGCTTAACAATCGGCGGGGAGCTGTTTTTT.

This chain uses TRBV7-9 with TRBJ2-3; the match to TRBD1 covers 7 bases. V shed 3 bases and J 1 base; nucleotides not matched to a gene: 7. Germline-derived CDR1 and CDR2 are SEHNR and FQNEAQ (reference sequence). The CDR3 is 16 residues long. The CDR3 sequence: CASSFWRDRGTDTQYF. The CDR3 DNA reads TGTGCCAGCAGCTTTTGGAGAGACAGGGGCACAGATACGCAGTATTTT.

The DNA of the CDR3 is TGTGCCAGCAGCCGGGAATTGAACACTGAAGCTTTCTTT. Translation: CASSRELNTEAFF. The chain couples TRBV9 to TRBJ1-1; no clear D. This CDR3 is built from 13 residues. V was clipped by 4 bases and J by 0 bases, with 7 bases between them. Germline CDR1 reads SGDLS; CDR2 reads YYNGEE.

The V and J genes are TRBV27 and TRBJ1-1; possible D gene TRBD1, 5 bases. Germline-derived CDR1 and CDR2 are MNHEY and SMNVEV (reference sequence). Trimming took 0 bases from V and 0 from J, leaving 11 bases between them. The CDR3 consists of 16 residues. Here the CDR3 DNA reads TGTGCCAGCAGTTTATCGGTGGGGGGTTTGAACACTGAAGCTTTCTTT. Residues: CASSLSVGGLNTEAFF.

Remarks on this clone: This same CDR3 is encoded by further DNA sequences in the sample. The chain couples TRBV12-3 or TRBV12-4 to TRBJ1-1; D is undetermined. Trimming left V 3 bases short and J 1 base short, with 6 bases between. CDR3 length equals 13 residues. The CDR3: CASSLSGNTEAFF. CDR3 nucleotides: TGTGCCAGCAGTTTGTCAGGGAACACTGAAGCTTTCTTT.

The chain recombines TRBV18 with TRBJ2-1, with TRBD2 matching over 9 bases. Trimming at V came to 1 base and at J to 8 bases, leaving 9 bases not matched to a gene. CDR3 length: 16 amino acids. Germline lookup yields CDR1 KGHSH and CDR2 LQKENI. The CDR3 sequence: CASSPREREVFDEQFF. CDR3 DNA sequence: TGTGCCAGCTCACCACGGGAGCGGGAGGTCTTTGATGAGCAGTTCTTC.